One and the same sample provided the 32 T cell receptor beta chains below, sequenced in a study of T cells in Graves' hyperthyroidism and ophthalmopathy. The investigators amplified TCR beta CDR3 regions from RNA transcripts. TCR CDR3 regions were first amplified by RT-PCR with HTBI primers. TCRdb processed the multiplex PCR reads anew with MiXCR; each CDR3 protein has one entry. The table has around 690,000 distinct CDR3 sequences, around a sixth seen once; the top ten hold around 15%. Sequenced sample: blood. These receptors all stem from a man aged 45 to 65 with Graves' hyperthyroidism.

The rearrangement joins TRBV11-2 to TRBJ2-5; 12 bases agree with TRBD2. The CDR3 has 17 residues. V shed 8 bases, J shed 2 bases, and the junction held 12 bases outside the gene matches. Germline CDR1 and CDR2: SGHAT and FQNNGV. CDR3 coding DNA: TGTGCCAGCGGTCCCCTAGCGGGAGGGTTGGGGCAAGAGACCCAGTACTTC. This translates into CASGPLAGGLGQETQYF.

At least ten counts were recorded for this clonotype. The rearrangement uses TRBV7-8 and TRBJ2-1; D is ambiguous. This CDR3 contains 15 residues. Germline V CDR1 and CDR2: SGHVS, FQNEAQ. V was shortened by 1 base and J by 5 bases, with 12 bases between the two germline ends. The CDR3 sequence: CASSLGTQDHNEQFF. Here the CDR3 DNA reads TGTGCCAGCAGCTTAGGGACGCAAGATCACAATGAGCAGTTCTTC.

This clonotype showed up just once. This sequence joins TRBV11-2 and TRBJ2-1; tentatively, D is TRBD2 (5 bases). V was shortened by 6 bases and J by 1 base, with 13 bases between the two germline ends. From germline, CDR1 is SGHAT and CDR2 FQNNGV. The CDR3 covers 15 residues. CDR3 sequence (DNA): TGTGCCAGCAGTATGGACTCGGTGTCCTACAATGAGCAGTTCTTC. Translated: CASSMDSVSYNEQFF.

This clonotype was seen many times. The gene calls are TRBV11-2 and TRBJ2-1, with D possibly TRBD2 on 5 matching bases. Germline CDR1 SGHAT, CDR2 FQNNGV. V lost 1 base and J lost 8, with 15 bases in between. This CDR3 is built from 15 residues. CDR3 nucleotides: TGTGCCAGCAGCTTAGTTTTGAGAGGGCCTTATGAGCAGTTCTTC. It encodes CASSLVLRGPYEQFF.

The chain recombines TRBV5-6 with TRBJ1-2; D possibly corresponds to TRBD1 (5 bases). The length of the CDR3 is 15 residues. Deletions cut 0 bases from V and 0 bases from J, with 9 bases between. Germline V gene data show CDR1 as SGHDT and CDR2 as YYEEEE. DNA of the CDR3: TGTGCCAGCAGCTTGGGGCCGGGACCTAACTATGGCTACACCTTC. Translation: CASSLGPGPNYGYTF.

This clonotype was counted at least ten times. The chain combines TRBV12-5 with TRBJ1-5, with D unresolved. The CDR3 totals 13 residues. Germline loops: CDR1 LGHNT, CDR2 FRNRAP. Deletions cut 4 bases from V and 4 bases from J, with 8 bases between. The CDR3 reads CASGYGPNQPQHF. CDR3 nucleotides: TGTGCTAGTGGTTACGGACCGAATCAGCCCCAGCATTTT.

This clonotype was seen a single time. The chain carries TRBV3-1 and TRBJ1-2; no reliable D call. This CDR3 is built from 12 residues. Trimming took 0 bases from V and 8 from J, leaving 7 bases between them. Germline V lookup: CDR1 LGHDT, CDR2 YNNKEL (reference sequence). CDR3 nucleotide sequence: TGTGCCAGCAGCCAAGATCTTGCGGGCTACACCTTC. This translates into CASSQDLAGYTF.

This clonotype was seen many times. The chain uses TRBV2 and TRBJ1-5; 7 bases fit TRBD1. The V gene end was trimmed by 4 bases and the J gene end by 0 bases; junction bases not matched to a gene: 3. The CDR3 is made up of 15 amino acids. The germline V gene encodes CDR1 SNHLY and CDR2 FYNNEI. The CDR3 reads CASSGQGNSNQPQHF. The CDR3 nucleotides are TGTGCCAGCAGTGGACAGGGAAATAGCAATCAGCCCCAGCATTTT.

Notes on this clonotype: A much bigger clone sits one base away, suggesting this may be a read error. This chain uses TRBV27 with TRBJ1-1; D gene ambiguous. CDR3 length equals 13 residues. CDR1 and CDR2 (germline): MNHEY, SMNVEV (reference sequence). Trimming removed 5 bases from V and 4 bases from J, with 11 bases in between. In nucleotides, the CDR3 is TGTGCCAGCAGTGCCAGACGGATCACTGAAGCTTTCTTT. Residues: CASSARRITEAFF.

This clonotype was found many times. The chain combines TRBV7-2 with TRBJ2-7; a weak D match, TRBD1 (7 bases). The CDR3 covers 15 residues. Per germline, CDR1 SGHTA and CDR2 FQGNSA. Trimming stripped 5 bases from V and 7 bases from J, with 21 bases between. CDR3 coding DNA: TGTGCCAGCAGCACGACTAGAGGGGGCGGGAATGAGCAGTACTTC. It specifies CASSTTRGGGNEQYF.

This clonotype was seen at least ten times. The V gene is TRBV12-3 or TRBV12-4, the J gene TRBJ2-7, with D perhaps TRBD2 (6 bases). This CDR3 spans 14 amino acids. V lost 4 bases to trimming and J lost 3 bases, with 13 bases between them. As DNA, the CDR3 is TGTGCCAGCAGTTCGGGACTGGACCGCTACGAGCAGTACTTC. It encodes CASSSGLDRYEQYF.

The chain has TRBV5-1 and TRBJ2-1; D uncertain. Germline V gene data show CDR1 as SGHRS and CDR2 as YFSETQ. V was trimmed by 0 bases and J by 7 bases, leaving 8 bases between them. The CDR3 sequence is 13 residues long. This CDR3 is CASSLEAVNEQFF. The CDR3 nucleotides read TGCGCCAGCAGCTTGGAGGCCGTTAATGAGCAGTTCTTC.

There are many counts of this clonotype. J is TRBJ2-1 and V is TRBV7-2; 7 bases match TRBD2. The germline V gene has CDR1 SGHTA and CDR2 FQGNSA. The CDR3 has 14 residues. V shed 3 bases and J 5 bases; nucleotides not matched to a gene: 4. The DNA for the CDR3 is TGTGCCAGCAGCTTGGCACTAGCGAACAATGAGCAGTTCTTC. It specifies CASSLALANNEQFF.

The J gene is TRBJ1-6, the V gene TRBV27; no clear D. The CDR3 totals 16 residues. Per germline, CDR1 MNHEY and CDR2 SMNVEV (reference sequence). V lost 2 bases and J lost 0, with 8 bases in between. The CDR3 bases are TGTGCCAGCAGTTTAACTCGGAGCTCCTATAATTCACCCCTCCACTTT. This encodes CASSLTRSSYNSPLHF.

This clonotype was counted between two and nine times. This sequence joins TRBV24-1 and TRBJ2-1; 7 nucleotides agree with TRBD2. J lost 7 bases, V lost 0 bases, and 14 bases had no gene match. The CDR3 consists of 18 residues. From germline, CDR1 is KGHDR and CDR2 SFDVKD. The CDR3 spells CATSDLRVGGRGKNEQFF. In DNA, the CDR3 is TGTGCCACCAGTGATTTGAGGGTAGGCGGGAGAGGTAAGAATGAGCAGTTCTTC.

This clonotype showed up many times. The genes are TRBV3-1 and TRBJ2-2; 11 positions match TRBD2. The length of the CDR3 is 16 residues. The V gene's germline CDR1 is LGHDT and CDR2 YNNKEL (reference sequence). V lost 5 bases, J lost 6 bases, and 8 bases stayed unmatched. The chain's CDR3 is CASSARSSGRPGELFF. DNA of the CDR3: TGTGCCAGCAGCGCCAGGTCTAGCGGGAGGCCCGGGGAGCTGTTTTTT.

This clonotype has just a few counts. The chain uses TRBV28 and TRBJ2-1; 8 bases fit TRBD2. The CDR3 contains 13 residues. V was clipped by 11 bases and J by 1 base; unmatched bases: 4. Germline V CDR1 and CDR2: MDHEN, SYDVKM. CDR3 amino acids: CAESGGSYNEQFF. The CDR3 DNA is TGTGCCGAGAGCGGGGGTTCCTACAATGAGCAGTTCTTC.

This clonotype showed up many times. The chain employs TRBV11-2 and TRBJ2-3; a weak D match, TRBD1 (6 bases). The CDR3 covers 13 residues. Germline CDR1 is SGHAT and CDR2 is FQNNGV. Deletions cut 5 bases from V and 2 bases from J, with 8 bases between. The CDR3 bases are TGTGCCAGCAGCCGGGACACCACAGATACGCAGTATTTT. Translating gives CASSRDTTDTQYF.

For this clonotype: A much larger clonotype is one base distant, so this may be a read error. CDR3 amino acids: CASSLLGTVQETEYF. CDR3 coding DNA: TGTGCCAGCAGTTTACTTGGGACAGTACAAGAGACCGAGTACTTC. The chain joins TRBV28 to TRBJ2-5, with TRBD1 identical over 7 bases. Germline CDR1 is MDHEN and CDR2 is SYDVKM. CDR3 length: 15 residues.

This clonotype has only a few counts. V is TRBV3-1 and J is TRBJ1-3; D not certain. The germline V gene encodes CDR1 LGHDT and CDR2 YNNKEL (reference sequence). Trimming stripped 0 bases from V and 0 bases from J, with 9 bases between. The CDR3 spans 16 residues. The DNA of the CDR3 is TGTGCCAGCAGCCAAGATAGAAGGGTCTCTGGAAACACCATATATTTT. Translation: CASSQDRRVSGNTIYF.

The table lists this clonotype with many counts. The chain joins TRBV12-3 or TRBV12-4 to TRBJ2-3, with D perhaps matching TRBD1 (6 bases). Trimming removed 10 bases at V and 0 bases at J, with 17 bases between. This CDR3 region has 15 residues. The CDR3 loop reads CATDVQGSSTDTQYF. The DNA for the CDR3 is TGTGCCACCGATGTACAGGGTTCTAGCACAGATACGCAGTATTTT.

This clonotype has a handful of counts. The CDR3: CASSPATGSGANVLTF. The CDR3 coding sequence is TGTGCCAGCTCACCAGCCACAGGATCTGGGGCCAACGTCCTGACTTTC. This chain joins TRBV18 and TRBJ2-6; the D gene is possibly TRBD1 (5 bases). This CDR3 is built from 16 residues. V lost 2 bases to trimming and J lost 1 base, with 9 bases between them. Per the germline V gene, CDR1 is KGHSH and CDR2 is LQKENI.

This clonotype was seen repeatedly, ten times or more. The chain is built from TRBV20-1 and TRBJ2-7, with 7 bases that match TRBD2. The CDR3 loop spans 18 amino acids. The trim removed 1 base at V and 4 bases at J, leaving 19 bases unmatched. The germline V gene has CDR1 DFQATT and CDR2 SNEGSKA (reference sequence). The CDR3 DNA reads as TGCAGTGCTAGAGCCCCCTTGACGGCGGGAGAACATAGGTACGAGCAGTACTTC. Encoded protein: CSARAPLTAGEHRYEQYF.

This clonotype was seen many times. CDR3 coding DNA: TGTGCCTGGAGTGTACCTAAGGGGTTGAACACTGAAGCTTTCTTT. This gives the protein CAWSVPKGLNTEAFF. J is TRBJ1-1 and V is TRBV30, with D possibly matching TRBD1 (5 bases). V lost 0 bases and J lost 0, with 11 bases in between. Per the germline V gene, CDR1 is GTSNPN and CDR2 is SVGIG (reference sequence). This CDR3 spans 15 amino acids.

This clonotype was counted only a few times. V and J are TRBV19 and TRBJ2-7; maybe TRBD2 (5 bases). CDR1 and CDR2 from the germline V gene are LNHDA and SQIVND (reference sequence). The CDR3 covers 15 residues. Trimming shortened V by 1 base and J by 2 bases, and 12 bases separated the two germline ends. CDR3: CASSIAAETTYEQYF. The CDR3 DNA reads TGTGCCAGTAGTATAGCGGCAGAGACTACCTACGAGCAGTACTTC.

The table lists this clonotype with many counts. This chain uses TRBV12-3 or TRBV12-4 with TRBJ2-7; 8 bases agree with TRBD2. The V and J ends lost 6 bases and 5 bases, in that order; junction bases with no gene match: 9. This CDR3 contains 14 residues. This CDR3 reads CASSLPGGRHEQYF. The CDR3 DNA sequence: TGTGCCAGCAGCCTCCCGGGGGGGAGGCACGAGCAGTACTTC.

This clonotype was found many times. The gene calls are TRBV12-3 or TRBV12-4 and TRBJ2-7, with D possibly matching TRBD1 (6 bases). Trimming left V 1 base short and J 5 bases short, with 15 bases between. The CDR3 sequence is 15 residues long. As DNA, the CDR3 is TGTGCCAGCAGTTTAGGAGGGGGTGAGAACCACGAGCAGTACTTC. Amino acid sequence: CASSLGGGENHEQYF.

This clonotype was detected ten times or more. This chain links TRBV11-2 with TRBJ2-1; D not certain. V lost 6 bases and J lost 9, with 15 bases in between. CDR1 is SGHAT and CDR2 is FQNNGV in the germline V gene. This CDR3 comprises 13 residues. The CDR3 coding sequence is TGTGCCAGCAGGTTTAGTTGGATGAGTGAGCAGTTCTTC. As protein: CASRFSWMSEQFF.

This clonotype was counted at least ten times. The rearrangement links TRBV7-2 to TRBJ2-2; 13 bases are shared with TRBD2. The junction had 7 bases not matched to a gene; V was cut back by 1 base and J by 2 bases. This CDR3 region has 19 residues. Per the germline V gene, CDR1 is SGHTA and CDR2 is FQGNSA. The CDR3 sequence: CASSLGLAGGSVNTGELFF. In DNA, the CDR3 is TGTGCCAGCAGCTTAGGACTAGCGGGAGGATCGGTTAACACCGGGGAGCTGTTTTTT.

This clonotype has just a few counts. This chain joins TRBV10-2 and TRBJ2-2; 7 nucleotides align to TRBD2. Germline CDR1 WSHSY, CDR2 SAAADI. The CDR3 is 14 amino acids. Trimming removed 4 bases from V and 4 bases from J; junction bases left unmatched: 3. The CDR3 sequence: CASSVREVTGELFF. CDR3 sequence (DNA): TGCGCCAGCAGTGTACGGGAGGTCACCGGGGAGCTGTTTTTT.

This clonotype was observed at least ten times. The chain couples TRBV28 to TRBJ2-5; 7 nucleotides line up with TRBD2. The length of the CDR3 is 15 residues. The germline V gene encodes CDR1 MDHEN and CDR2 SYDVKM. After removal of 6 bases from V and 5 bases from J, the junction contained 12 bases not matched to a gene. Here the CDR3 DNA reads TGTGCCAGCAGGGGTTTTCTAGCGGTTGTTGAGACCCAGTACTTC. Amino acid sequence: CASRGFLAVVETQYF.

The sample holds many counts of this clonotype. The chain couples TRBV7-2 to TRBJ2-7; perhaps TRBD2 as D (6 bases). V dropped 5 bases and J dropped 0 bases, with 11 bases sitting between them. The germline V gene has CDR1 SGHTA and CDR2 FQGNSA. The CDR3 is 14 residues long. CDR3 in amino acids: CASSLPTSSYEQYF. CDR3 sequence (DNA): TGTGCCAGCAGCCTTCCGACTAGCTCCTACGAGCAGTACTTC.